The following is a TCR beta chain sequence with its context. This record comes from a study of blood T cell repertoires in COVID-19. Study-wide background: COVID-19 samples collected from the United States, Italy and Spain covered acute and convalescent phases. T cells, B-cell-depleted T cells, or PBMCs provided the cDNA or gDNA that served as material.

Authors' processing steps: Cell counts per sample came from amplifying reference gene primers. Produced via immunoSEQ multiplex PCR; TCRdb's table is partial and in-frame only. The DNA was the basis for D and trimming; V, J and clone size are from that table. Here the sample spans about 160,000 clones, about 82% being singletons. V shed 7 bases and J 6 bases; nucleotides not matched to a gene: 8. This CDR3 has 14 amino acids. Germline CDR1 is SGHRS and CDR2 is YFSETQ. The chain joins TRBV5-1 to TRBJ2-3; 10 bases agree with TRBD1. The sample was peripheral blood. This receptor was identified in a man aged 50-60 years with active or convalescent COVID-19. The CDR3 DNA follows: TGCGCCAGCTCGGGACAGGGGAATACGGATACGCAGTATTTT. Protein: CASSGQGNTDTQYF.